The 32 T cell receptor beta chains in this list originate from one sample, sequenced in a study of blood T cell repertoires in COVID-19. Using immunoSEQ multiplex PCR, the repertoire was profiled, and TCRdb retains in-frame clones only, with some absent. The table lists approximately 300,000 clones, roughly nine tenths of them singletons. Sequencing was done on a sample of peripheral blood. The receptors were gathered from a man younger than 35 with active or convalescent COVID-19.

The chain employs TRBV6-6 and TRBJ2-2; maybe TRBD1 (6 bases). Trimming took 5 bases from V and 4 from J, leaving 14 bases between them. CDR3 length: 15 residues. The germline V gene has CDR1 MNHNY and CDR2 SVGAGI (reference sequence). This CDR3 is CASSDSNRVTGELFF. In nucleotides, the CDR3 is TGTGCCAGCAGTGATTCTAACAGGGTCACCGGGGAGCTGTTTTTT.

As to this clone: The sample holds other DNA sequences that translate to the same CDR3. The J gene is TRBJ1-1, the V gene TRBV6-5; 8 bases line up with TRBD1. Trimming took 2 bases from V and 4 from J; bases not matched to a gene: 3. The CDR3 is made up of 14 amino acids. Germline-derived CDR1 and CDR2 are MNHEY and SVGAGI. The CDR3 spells CASSYGQGGTEAFF. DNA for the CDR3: TGTGCCAGCAGTTACGGACAGGGTGGCACTGAAGCTTTCTTT.

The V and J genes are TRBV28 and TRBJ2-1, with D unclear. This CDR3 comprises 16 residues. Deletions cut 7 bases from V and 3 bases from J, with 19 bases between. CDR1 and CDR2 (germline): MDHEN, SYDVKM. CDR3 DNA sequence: TGTGCCAGCACCTTATCGAGCCGACTGATCTACAATGAGCAGTTCTTC. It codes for CASTLSSRLIYNEQFF.

The CDR3 DNA is TGTGCCAGCAGTTCAGGGGGCCCGACGTTGGGCTACACCTTC. This translates into CASSSGGPTLGYTF. The chain joins TRBV27 to TRBJ1-2; TRBD1 aligns across 8 bases. The CDR3 runs 14 residues. V was pared by 4 bases and J by 8 bases, with 9 bases of the junction left unmatched. The germline CDR1 and CDR2 sequences are MNHEY and SMNVEV (reference sequence).

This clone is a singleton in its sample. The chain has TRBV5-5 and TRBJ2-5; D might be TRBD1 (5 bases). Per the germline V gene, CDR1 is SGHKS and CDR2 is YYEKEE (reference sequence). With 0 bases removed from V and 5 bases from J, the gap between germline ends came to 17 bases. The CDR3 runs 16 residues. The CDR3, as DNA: TGTGCCAGCAGCTTGGAGTCAGTGGGGCTCCTGGAGACCCAGTACTTC. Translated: CASSLESVGLLETQYF.

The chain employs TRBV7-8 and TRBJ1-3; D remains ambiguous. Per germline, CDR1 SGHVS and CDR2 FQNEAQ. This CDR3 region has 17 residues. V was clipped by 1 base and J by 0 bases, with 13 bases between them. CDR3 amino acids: CASSLGFGISSGNTIYF. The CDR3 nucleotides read TGTGCCAGCAGCTTAGGGTTTGGCATAAGCTCTGGAAACACCATATATTTT.

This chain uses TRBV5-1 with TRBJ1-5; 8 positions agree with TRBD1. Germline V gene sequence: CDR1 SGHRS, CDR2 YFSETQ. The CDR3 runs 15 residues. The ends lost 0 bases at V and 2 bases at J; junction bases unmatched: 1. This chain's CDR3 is CASSLGTGRNQPQHF. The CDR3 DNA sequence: TGCGCCAGCAGCTTGGGGACAGGGCGCAATCAGCCCCAGCATTTT.

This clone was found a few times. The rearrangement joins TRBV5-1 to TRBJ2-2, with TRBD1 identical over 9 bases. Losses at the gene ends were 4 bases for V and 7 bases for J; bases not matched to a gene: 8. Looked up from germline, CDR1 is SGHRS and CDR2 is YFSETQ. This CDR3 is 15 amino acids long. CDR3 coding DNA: TGCGCCAGCAGCACCTCACAGGGGGCTTTCGGGGAGCTGTTTTTT. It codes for CASSTSQGAFGELFF.

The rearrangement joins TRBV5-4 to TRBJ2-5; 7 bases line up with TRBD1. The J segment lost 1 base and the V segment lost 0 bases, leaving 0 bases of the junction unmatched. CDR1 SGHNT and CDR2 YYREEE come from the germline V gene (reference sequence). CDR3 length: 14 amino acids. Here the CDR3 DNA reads TGTGCCAGCAGCTTGGAGGGGGCCCAAGAGACCCAGTACTTC. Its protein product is CASSLEGAQETQYF.

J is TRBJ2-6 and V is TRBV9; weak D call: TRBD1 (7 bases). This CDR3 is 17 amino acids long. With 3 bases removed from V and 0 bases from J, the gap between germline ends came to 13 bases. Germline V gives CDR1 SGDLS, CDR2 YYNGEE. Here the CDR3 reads CASSGGTAYSGANVLTF. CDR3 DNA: TGTGCCAGCAGCGGCGGGACAGCCTACTCTGGGGCCAACGTCCTGACTTTC.

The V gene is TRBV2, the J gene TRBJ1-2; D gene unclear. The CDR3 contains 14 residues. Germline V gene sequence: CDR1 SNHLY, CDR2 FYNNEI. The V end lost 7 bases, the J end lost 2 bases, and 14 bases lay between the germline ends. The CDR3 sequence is CASNRNGENYGYTF. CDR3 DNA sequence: TGTGCCAGCAACCGAAACGGGGAGAACTATGGCTACACCTTC.

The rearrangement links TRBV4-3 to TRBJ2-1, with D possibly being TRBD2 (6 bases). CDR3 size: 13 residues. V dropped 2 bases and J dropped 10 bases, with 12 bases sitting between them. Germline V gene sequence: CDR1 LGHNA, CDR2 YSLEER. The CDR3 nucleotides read TGCGCCAGCAGCCAAACGGGAAGCGGGGAGCAGTTCTTC. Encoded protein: CASSQTGSGEQFF.

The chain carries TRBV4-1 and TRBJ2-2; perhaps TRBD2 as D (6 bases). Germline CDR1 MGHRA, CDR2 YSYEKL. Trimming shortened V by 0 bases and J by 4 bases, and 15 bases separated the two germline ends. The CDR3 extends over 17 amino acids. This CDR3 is CASSQDLWNSGTGELFF. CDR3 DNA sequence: TGCGCCAGCAGCCAAGATCTTTGGAATAGCGGCACCGGGGAGCTGTTTTTT.

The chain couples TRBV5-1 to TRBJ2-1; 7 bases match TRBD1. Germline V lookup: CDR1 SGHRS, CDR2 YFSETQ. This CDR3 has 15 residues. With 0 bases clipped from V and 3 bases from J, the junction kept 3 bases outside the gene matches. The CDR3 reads CASSLDTGVYNEQFF. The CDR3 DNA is TGCGCCAGCAGCTTGGATACAGGGGTCTACAATGAGCAGTTCTTC.

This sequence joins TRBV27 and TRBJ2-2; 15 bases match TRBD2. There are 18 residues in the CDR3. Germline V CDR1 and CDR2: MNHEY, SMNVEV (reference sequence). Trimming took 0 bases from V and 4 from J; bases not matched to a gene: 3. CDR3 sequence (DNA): TGTGCCAGCAGTTTATCAGGGACTAGCGGGGGGATCACCGGGGAGCTGTTTTTT. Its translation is CASSLSGTSGGITGELFF.

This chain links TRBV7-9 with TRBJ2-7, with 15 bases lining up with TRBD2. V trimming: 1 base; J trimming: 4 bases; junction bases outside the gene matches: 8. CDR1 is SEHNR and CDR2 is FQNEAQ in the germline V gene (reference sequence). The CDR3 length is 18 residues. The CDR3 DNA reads TGTGCCAGCAGCTTAGTTTTAGGGACTAGCGGGAGGACTTACGAGCAGTACTTC. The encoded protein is CASSLVLGTSGRTYEQYF.

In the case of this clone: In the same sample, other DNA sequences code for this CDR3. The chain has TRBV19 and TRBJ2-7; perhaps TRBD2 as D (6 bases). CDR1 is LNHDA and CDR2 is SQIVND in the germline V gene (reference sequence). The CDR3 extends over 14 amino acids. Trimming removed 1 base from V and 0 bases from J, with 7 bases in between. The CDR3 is CASSIGSGSYEQYF. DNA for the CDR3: TGTGCCAGTAGTATAGGTAGCGGCTCCTACGAGCAGTACTTC.

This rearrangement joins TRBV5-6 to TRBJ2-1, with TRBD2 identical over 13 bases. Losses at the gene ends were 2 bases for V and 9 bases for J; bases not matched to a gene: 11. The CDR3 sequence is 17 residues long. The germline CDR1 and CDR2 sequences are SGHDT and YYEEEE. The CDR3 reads CASSFGTSGNPLVEQFF. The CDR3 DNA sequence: TGTGCCAGCAGCTTTGGGACTAGCGGGAACCCGTTGGTTGAGCAGTTCTTC.

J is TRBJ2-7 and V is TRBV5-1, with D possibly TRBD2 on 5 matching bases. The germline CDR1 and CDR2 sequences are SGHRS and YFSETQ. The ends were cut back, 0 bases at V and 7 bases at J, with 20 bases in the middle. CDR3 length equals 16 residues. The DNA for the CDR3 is TGCGCCAGCAGCTTGGCCGATCCGGTACCTAGAGGGGAGCAGTACTTC. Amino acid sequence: CASSLADPVPRGEQYF.

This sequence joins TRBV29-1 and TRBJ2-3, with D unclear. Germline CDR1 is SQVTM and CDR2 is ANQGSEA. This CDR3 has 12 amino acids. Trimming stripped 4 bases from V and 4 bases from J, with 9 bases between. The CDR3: CSVGLVSDTQYF. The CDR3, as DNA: TGCAGCGTTGGTTTAGTTTCAGATACGCAGTATTTT.

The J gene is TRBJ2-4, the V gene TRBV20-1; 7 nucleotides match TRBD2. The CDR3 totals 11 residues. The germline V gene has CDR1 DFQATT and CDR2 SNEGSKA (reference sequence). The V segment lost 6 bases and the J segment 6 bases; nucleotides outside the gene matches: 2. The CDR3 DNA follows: TGCAGTGCGGGCGGGGGAAACATTCAGTACTTC. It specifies CSAGGGNIQYF.

CDR3 in amino acids: CASSLTSGSYEQYF. As DNA, the CDR3 is TGTGCCAGCAGTTTAACTAGCGGGTCTTACGAGCAGTACTTC. This rearrangement joins TRBV27 to TRBJ2-7; 9 nucleotides agree with TRBD2. V shed 2 bases, J shed 4 bases, and the junction held 3 bases outside the gene matches. The CDR3 covers 14 residues. Per the germline V gene, CDR1 is MNHEY and CDR2 is SMNVEV (reference sequence).

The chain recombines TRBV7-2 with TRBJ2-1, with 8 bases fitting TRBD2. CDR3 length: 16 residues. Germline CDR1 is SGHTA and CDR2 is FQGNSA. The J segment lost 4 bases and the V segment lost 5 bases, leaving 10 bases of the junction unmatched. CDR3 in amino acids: CASSLRPSGGYNEQFF. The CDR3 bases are TGTGCCAGCAGCCTCAGACCCAGCGGGGGTTACAATGAGCAGTTCTTC.

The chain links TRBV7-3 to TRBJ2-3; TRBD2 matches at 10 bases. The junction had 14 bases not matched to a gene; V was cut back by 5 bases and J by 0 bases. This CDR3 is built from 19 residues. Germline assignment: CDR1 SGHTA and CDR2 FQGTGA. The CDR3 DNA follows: TGTGCCAGCAGCCCCGCAGGGGTAGCGGGAGGTACTAGCACAGATACGCAGTATTTT. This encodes CASSPAGVAGGTSTDTQYF.

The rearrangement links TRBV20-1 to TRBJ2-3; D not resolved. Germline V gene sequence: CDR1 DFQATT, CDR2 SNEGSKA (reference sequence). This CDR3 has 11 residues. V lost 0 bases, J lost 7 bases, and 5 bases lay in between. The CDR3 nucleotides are TGCAGTGCTAGAGATAGATATACGCAGTATTTT. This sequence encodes CSARDRYTQYF.

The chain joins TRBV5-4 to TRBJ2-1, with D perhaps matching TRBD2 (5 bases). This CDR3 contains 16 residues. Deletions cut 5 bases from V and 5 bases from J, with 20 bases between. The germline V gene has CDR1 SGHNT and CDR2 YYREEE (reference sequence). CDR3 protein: CASRDPVAAANNEQFF. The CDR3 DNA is TGTGCCAGCAGGGACCCGGTGGCAGCGGCCAACAATGAGCAGTTCTTC.

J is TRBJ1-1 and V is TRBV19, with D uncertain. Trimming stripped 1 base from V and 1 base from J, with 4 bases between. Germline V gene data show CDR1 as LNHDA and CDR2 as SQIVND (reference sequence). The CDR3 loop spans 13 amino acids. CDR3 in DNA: TGTGCCAGTAGTATAGCAGAGAACACTGAAGCTTTCTTT. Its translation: CASSIAENTEAFF.

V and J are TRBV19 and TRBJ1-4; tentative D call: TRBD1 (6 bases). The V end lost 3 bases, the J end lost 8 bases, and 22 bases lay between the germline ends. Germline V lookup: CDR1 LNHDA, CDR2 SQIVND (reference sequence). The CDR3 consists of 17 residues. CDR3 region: CASSMRPMGASGEKLFF. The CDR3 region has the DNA TGTGCCAGTAGTATGCGGCCCATGGGGGCGTCGGGAGAAAAACTGTTTTTT. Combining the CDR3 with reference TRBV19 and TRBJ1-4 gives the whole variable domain DGGITQSPKYLFRKEGQNVTLSCEQNLNHDAMYWYRQDPGQGLRLIYYSQIVNDFQKGDIAEGYSVSREKKESFPLTVTSAQKNPTAFYLCASSMRPMGASGEKLFFGSGTQLSVL.

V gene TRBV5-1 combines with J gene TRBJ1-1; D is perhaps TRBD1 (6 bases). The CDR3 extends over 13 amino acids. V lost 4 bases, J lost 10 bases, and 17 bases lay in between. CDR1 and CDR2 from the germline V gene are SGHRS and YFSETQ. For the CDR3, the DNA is TGCGCCAGCAGCGACCCAAGGTTAGGGGGAGCTTTCTTT. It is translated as CASSDPRLGGAFF. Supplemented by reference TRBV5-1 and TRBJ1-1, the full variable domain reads KAGVTQTPRYLIKTRGQQVTLSCSPISGHRSVSWYQQTPGQGLQFLFEYFSETQRNKGNFPGRFSGRQFSNSRSEMNVSTLELGDSALYLCASSDPRLGGAFFGQGTRLTVV.

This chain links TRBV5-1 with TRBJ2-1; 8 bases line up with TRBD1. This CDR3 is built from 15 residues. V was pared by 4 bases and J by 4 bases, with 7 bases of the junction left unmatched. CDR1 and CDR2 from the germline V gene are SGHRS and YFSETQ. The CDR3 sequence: CASSIRDRQYNEQFF. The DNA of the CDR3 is TGCGCCAGCAGCATCCGGGACAGGCAATACAATGAGCAGTTCTTC.

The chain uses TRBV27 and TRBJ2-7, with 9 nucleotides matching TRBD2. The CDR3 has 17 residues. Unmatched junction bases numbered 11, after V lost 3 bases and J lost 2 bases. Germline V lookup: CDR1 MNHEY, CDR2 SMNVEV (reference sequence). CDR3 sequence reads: CASSFLRAGGVAYEQYF. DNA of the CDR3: TGTGCCAGCAGTTTTCTCAGAGCGGGGGGCGTAGCCTACGAGCAGTACTTC.

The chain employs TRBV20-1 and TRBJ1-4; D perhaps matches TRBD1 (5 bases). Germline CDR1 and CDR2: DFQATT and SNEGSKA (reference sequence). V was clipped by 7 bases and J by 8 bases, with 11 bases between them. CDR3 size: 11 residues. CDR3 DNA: TGCAGTGTCAGGGCTGAGGAAAAACTGTTTTTT. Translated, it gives CSVRAEEKLFF.